This entry concerns a single T cell receptor (beta chain). Antigen unknown. The data belong to a study of human T cells and chemical hapten exposure. Study summary: For sensitization, 2% DPC was applied to a roughly 2 cm by roughly 2 cm patch of upper inner arm skin. Patch testing placed 0.01% DPC on the upper back, with readings at 6 days. Study findings and constraints: Because all patients had alopecia, their immune responses might differ from healthy ones.

CDR1 is SQVTM and CDR2 is ANQGSEA in the germline V gene. Trimming took 6 bases from V and 7 from J; bases not matched to a gene: 5. CDR3 size: 13 residues. In TCRdb, the RACE reads were re-called with MiXCR into one record per CDR3 protein. In the table there are 79,000 or so distinct CDR3 sequences, approximately 10% of which are singletons. The time point here: patch test 1, 2 weeks after DPC sensitization. Treatment: therapeutic diphenylcyclopropenone sensitization with weekly scalp DPC. Sample: whole blood, taken in connection with sensitization to the hapten diphenylcyclopropenone (DPC). This rearrangement joins TRBV29-1 to TRBJ2-1; the match to TRBD2 covers 11 bases. The clonotype was recovered from a woman in her 50s with alopecia areata. Some clones in this sample may be carry-over from other donors' samples. The CDR3: CSVGTSGWNEQFF. The CDR3, as DNA: TGCAGCGTCGGGACTAGCGGCTGGAATGAGCAGTTCTTC.